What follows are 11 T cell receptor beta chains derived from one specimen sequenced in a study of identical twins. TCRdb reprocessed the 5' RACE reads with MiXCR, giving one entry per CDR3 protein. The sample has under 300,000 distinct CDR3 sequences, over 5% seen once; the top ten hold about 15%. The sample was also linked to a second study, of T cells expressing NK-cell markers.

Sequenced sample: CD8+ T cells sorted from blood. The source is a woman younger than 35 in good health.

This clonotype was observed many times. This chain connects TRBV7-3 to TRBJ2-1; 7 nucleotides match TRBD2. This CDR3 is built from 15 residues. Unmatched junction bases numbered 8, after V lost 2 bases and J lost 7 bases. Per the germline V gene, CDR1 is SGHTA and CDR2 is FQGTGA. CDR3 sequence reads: CASSLRLAGINEQFF. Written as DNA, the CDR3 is TGTGCCAGCAGCTTACGATTAGCGGGTATTAATGAGCAGTTCTTC.

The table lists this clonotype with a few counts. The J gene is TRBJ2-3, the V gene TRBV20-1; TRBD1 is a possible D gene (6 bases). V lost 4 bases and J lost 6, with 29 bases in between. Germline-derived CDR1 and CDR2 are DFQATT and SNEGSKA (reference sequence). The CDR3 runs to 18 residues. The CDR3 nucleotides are TGCAGTGCTATACCATTTCCGGGACGTCGGGTCCAGGGGGATACGCAGTATTTT. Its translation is CSAIPFPGRRVQGDTQYF.

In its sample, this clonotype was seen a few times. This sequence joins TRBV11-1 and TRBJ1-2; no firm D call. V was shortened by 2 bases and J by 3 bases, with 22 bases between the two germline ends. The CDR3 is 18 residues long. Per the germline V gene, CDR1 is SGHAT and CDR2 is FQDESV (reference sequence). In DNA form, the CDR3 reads TGTGCCAGCAGCTTAACCCACCCCTCGCAGCCTTACTACTATGGCTACACCTTC. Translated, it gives CASSLTHPSQPYYYGYTF.

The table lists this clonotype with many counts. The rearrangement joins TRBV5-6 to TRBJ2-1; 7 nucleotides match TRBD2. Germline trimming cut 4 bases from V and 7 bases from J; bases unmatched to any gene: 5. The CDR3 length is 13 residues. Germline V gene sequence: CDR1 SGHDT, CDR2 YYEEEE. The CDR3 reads CASSEAGVNEQFF. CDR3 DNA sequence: TGTGCCAGCAGCGAGGCGGGAGTTAATGAGCAGTTCTTC. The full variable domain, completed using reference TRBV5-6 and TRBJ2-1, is DAGVTQSPTHLIKTRGQQVTLRCSPKSGHDTVSWYQQALGQGPQFIFQYYEEEERQRGNFPDRFSGHQFPNYSSELNVNALLLGDSALYLCASSEAGVNEQFFGPGTRLTVL.

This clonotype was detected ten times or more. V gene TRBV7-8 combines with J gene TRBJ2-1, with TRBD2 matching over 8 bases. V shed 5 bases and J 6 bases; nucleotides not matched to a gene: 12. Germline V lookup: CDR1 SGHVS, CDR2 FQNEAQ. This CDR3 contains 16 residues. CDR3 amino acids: CASSLPRERGTNEQFF. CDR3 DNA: TGTGCCAGCAGCCTCCCGAGGGAGCGGGGGACCAATGAGCAGTTCTTC.

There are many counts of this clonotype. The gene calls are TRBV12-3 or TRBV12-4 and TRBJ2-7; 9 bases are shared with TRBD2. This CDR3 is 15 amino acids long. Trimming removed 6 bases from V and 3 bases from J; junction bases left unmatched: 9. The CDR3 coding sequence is TGTGCCAGCAGCCCAACTAGCGGGCCCTTCTACGAGCAGTACTTC. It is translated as CASSPTSGPFYEQYF.

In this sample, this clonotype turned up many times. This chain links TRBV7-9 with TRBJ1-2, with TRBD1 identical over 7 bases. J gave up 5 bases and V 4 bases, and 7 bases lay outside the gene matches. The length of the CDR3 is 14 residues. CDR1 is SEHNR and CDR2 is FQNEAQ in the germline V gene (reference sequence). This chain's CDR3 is CASSSSQGTYGYTF. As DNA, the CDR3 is TGTGCCAGCAGCTCGTCACAGGGGACTTATGGCTACACCTTC. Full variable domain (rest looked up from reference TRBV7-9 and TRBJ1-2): DTGVSQNPRHKITKRGQNVTFRCDPISEHNRLYWYRQTLGQGPEFLTYFQNEAQLEKSRLLSDRFSAERPKGSFSTLEIQRTEQGDSAMYLCASSSSQGTYGYTFGSGTRLTVV.

Here the CDR3 reads CASSLGDPGPDTQYF. CDR3 nucleotide sequence: TGTGCCAGCAGTTTAGGGGATCCGGGGCCAGATACGCAGTATTTT. The rearrangement uses TRBV12-3 or TRBV12-4 and TRBJ2-3; D could derive from TRBD1 or TRBD2 (5 bases each). The length of the CDR3 is 15 residues. V was trimmed by 1 base and J by 4 bases, leaving 12 bases between them.

The CDR3 sequence is CATSRDQGGGKLFF. The CDR3 DNA reads TGTGCCACCAGCAGAGATCAAGGCGGTGGAAAACTGTTTTTT. This chain joins TRBV15 and TRBJ1-4; D unclear. The germline V gene encodes CDR1 LNHNV and CDR2 YYDKDF (reference sequence). Trimming took off 0 bases at V and 10 bases at J, with 12 bases between the two ends. The CDR3 runs to 14 residues.

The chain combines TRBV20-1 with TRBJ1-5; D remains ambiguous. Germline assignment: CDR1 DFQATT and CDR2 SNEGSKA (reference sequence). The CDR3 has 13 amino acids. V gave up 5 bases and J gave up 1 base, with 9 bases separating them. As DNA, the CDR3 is TGCAGTGCTCAAGGAGACAGCAATCAGCCCCAGCATTTT. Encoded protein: CSAQGDSNQPQHF.

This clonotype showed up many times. CDR3 nucleotides: TGTGCCAGCAGCCGGGACAGGGACGTTTTTGTATATGGCTACACCTTC. Its protein is CASSRDRDVFVYGYTF. The chain links TRBV6-1 to TRBJ1-2; 9 bases are shared with TRBD1. V gave up 6 bases and J gave up 5 bases; unmatched junction bases: 13. Germline CDR1 and CDR2: MNHNS and SASEGT. The CDR3 loop spans 16 amino acids.